This entry concerns a single T cell receptor beta chain. This record belongs to a study of PD-L1 blockade in urothelial cancer. Study context: Atezolizumab 1,200 mg was given intravenously every 3 weeks, starting 2014.

Germline CDR1 and CDR2: ENHRY and SYGVKD. This CDR3 spans 15 amino acids. V was clipped by 2 bases and J by 2 bases; unmatched bases: 0. Data came from immunoSEQ multiplex PCR; TCRdb stores just in-frame clones and leaves some out. The table lists fewer than 45,000 clones, 82% of them singletons. The V and J genes are TRBV10-3 and TRBJ2-1; 10 bases map to TRBD2. The TCR was taken from a man aged 70 or older with urothelial cancer. The specimen comprised PBMCs, sampled around atezolizumab (anti-PD-L1) treatment. CDR3 loop: CAISETSGAYNEQFF. The CDR3 coding sequence is TGTGCCATCAGTGAGACTAGCGGGGCCTACAATGAGCAGTTCTTC.